These 8 T cell receptor beta chains came from one sample sequenced in a study of blood T cells in healthy people across ages. It was with a sample-barcoded 5' primer and a J-beta primer mix that a second PCR of about 7 to 12 cycles was run. MiXCR was run by TCRdb on the 5' RACE reads, yielding one entry per CDR3 protein. This sample yields over 750,000 distinct CDR3 sequences, of which just under 25% are seen a single time; 8% to 10% belongs to the top ten. This sample was also put to use in a study of T cells of mothers and their children.

Material: blood. All receptors derive from a boy aged 5-17 years in good health.

The table lists this clonotype with a count of one. The chain joins TRBV5-1 to TRBJ1-1; tentative D call: TRBD1 (6 bases). Per germline, CDR1 SGHRS and CDR2 YFSETQ. V was pared by 2 bases and J by 1 base, with 18 bases between. This CDR3 comprises 17 residues. As DNA, the CDR3 is TGCGCCAGCAGCTTCGCGTCAGGGGCTCCTCCGAACACTGAAGCTTTCTTT. Amino acids: CASSFASGAPPNTEAFF.

CDR3 sequence reads: CASSLNREVLYEQYF. The CDR3, as DNA: TGTGCCAGCAGTTTAAACAGGGAGGTTCTCTACGAGCAGTACTTC. The chain has TRBV28 and TRBJ2-7, with D perhaps matching TRBD1 or TRBD2 (6 bases each). The length of the CDR3 is 15 residues. Trimming took off 2 bases at V and 3 bases at J, with 14 bases between the two ends. Germline assignment: CDR1 MDHEN and CDR2 SYDVKM.

The rearrangement uses TRBV7-2 and TRBJ2-5, with D possibly matching TRBD2 (5 bases). The DNA matches TRBJ2-1 better at its end, which makes the J call doubtful. The CDR3 is 13 amino acids. Germline V gives CDR1 SGHTA, CDR2 FQGNSA. The CDR3 region has the DNA TGTGCCAGCAGCTTAGGCTTGGGGAGTGAGCAGTTCTTC. Its translation is CASSLGLGSEQFF.

The genes are TRBV7-9 and TRBJ2-1; 9 bases line up with TRBD2. Trimming took 6 bases from V and 2 from J; bases not matched to a gene: 8. CDR1 is SEHNR, CDR2 FQNEAQ, per germline (reference sequence). The CDR3 covers 16 residues. DNA for the CDR3: TGTGCCAGCAGTCCTCCTAGCGGGGCCGCCTACAATGAGCAGTTCTTC. This sequence encodes CASSPPSGAAYNEQFF.

This clonotype was counted only a few times. V usage is TRBV28 and J usage is TRBJ2-7; no reliable D call. This CDR3 is 13 amino acids long. Deletions cut 9 bases from V and 1 base from J, with 13 bases between. Germline V CDR1 and CDR2: MDHEN, SYDVKM. The CDR3 is CASNSVVSYEQYF. The DNA for the CDR3 is TGTGCCAGTAATAGTGTAGTATCCTACGAGCAGTACTTC.

The chain links TRBV27 to TRBJ1-2; D may be TRBD1 (5 bases). The CDR3 has 15 amino acids. The V gene's germline CDR1 is MNHEY and CDR2 SMNVEV (reference sequence). V shed 6 bases and J shed 8 bases, with 22 bases lying between them. CDR3 bases: TGTGCCAGCAGCCCGATGGGGCTTCCTTCGACGGGCTACACCTTC. It translates to CASSPMGLPSTGYTF.

This clonotype was observed a few times. The V call is TRBV27, the J call TRBJ2-5, with D possibly being TRBD1 (5 bases). The DNA end is more similar to TRBJ2-1, so the J call may be wrong. The CDR3 spans 15 residues. Germline CDR1 MNHEY, CDR2 SMNVEV (reference sequence). CDR3: CASSLLPGYGNEQFF. As DNA, the CDR3 is TGTGCCAGCAGTTTATTGCCAGGGTACGGCAATGAGCAGTTCTTC.

The sample holds a few counts of this clonotype. CDR3 in DNA: TGCGCCAGCAGCCAGCTCGGCACTACACAAGAGACCCAGTACTTC. Translating gives CASSQLGTTQETQYF. The V call is TRBV4-1, the J call TRBJ2-5, with unresolved D. The CDR3 runs 15 residues. Trimming pared 3 bases from V and 2 bases from J, leaving 13 bases between. Germline V gives CDR1 MGHRA, CDR2 YSYEKL.